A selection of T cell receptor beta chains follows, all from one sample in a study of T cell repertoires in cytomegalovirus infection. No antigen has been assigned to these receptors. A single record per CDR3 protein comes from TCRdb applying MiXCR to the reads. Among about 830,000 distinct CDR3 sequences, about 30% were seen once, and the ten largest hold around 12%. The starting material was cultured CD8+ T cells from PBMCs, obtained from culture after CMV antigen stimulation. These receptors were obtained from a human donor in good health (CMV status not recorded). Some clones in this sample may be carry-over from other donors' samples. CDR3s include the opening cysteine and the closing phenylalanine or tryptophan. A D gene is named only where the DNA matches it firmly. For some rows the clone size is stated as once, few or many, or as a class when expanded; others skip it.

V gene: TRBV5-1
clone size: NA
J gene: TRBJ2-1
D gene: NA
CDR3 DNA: TGCGCCAGCAGCTTTGCTGGGGCCCCAAGGGAGCAGTTCTTC
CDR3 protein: CASSFAGAPREQFF

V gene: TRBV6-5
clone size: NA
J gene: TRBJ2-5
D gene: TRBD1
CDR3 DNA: TGTGCCAGCAGACCGGACAGGGTCCAAGAGACCCAGTACTTC
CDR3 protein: CASRPDRVQETQYF

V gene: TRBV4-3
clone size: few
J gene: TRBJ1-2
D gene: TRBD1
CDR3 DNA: TGCGCCAGCAGCCAAGCGGGGACAGCCTACTATGGCTACACCTTC
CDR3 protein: CASSQAGTAYYGYTF

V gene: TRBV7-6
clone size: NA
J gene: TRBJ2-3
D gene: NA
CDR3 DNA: TGTGCCAGCAGCCGAGAGGTCCCCTCCACAGATACGCAGTATTTT
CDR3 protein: CASSREVPSTDTQYF

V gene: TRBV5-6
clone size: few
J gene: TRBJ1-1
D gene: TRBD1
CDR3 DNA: TGTGCCAGCAGCTGGGGGGACAGGAACACTGAAGCTTTCTTT
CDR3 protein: CASSWGDRNTEAFF

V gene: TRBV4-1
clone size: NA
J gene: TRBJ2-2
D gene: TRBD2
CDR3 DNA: TGCGCCAGCAGCCAAACTAGCGGAGCGAACACCGGGGAGCTGTTTTTT
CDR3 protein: CASSQTSGANTGELFF

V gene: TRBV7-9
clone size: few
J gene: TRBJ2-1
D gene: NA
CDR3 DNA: TGTGCCAGCAGCTTAGTAGTGGACCCCCAGGATGAGCAGTTCTTC
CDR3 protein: CASSLVVDPQDEQFF

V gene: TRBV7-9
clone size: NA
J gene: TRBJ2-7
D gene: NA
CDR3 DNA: TGTGCCAGCAGTACTCCTATCCTTTCGAAAAAGAGCTCCTACGAGCAGTACTTC
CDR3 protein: CASSTPILSKKSSYEQYF

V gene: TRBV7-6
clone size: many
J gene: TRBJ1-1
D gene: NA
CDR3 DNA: TGTGCCAGCAGCATAGGACTCGACGTGAACACTGAAGCTTTCTTT
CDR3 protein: CASSIGLDVNTEAFF

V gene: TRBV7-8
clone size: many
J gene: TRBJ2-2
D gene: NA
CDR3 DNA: TGTGCCAGCACCACCCACGAGGGGGTTGGCACCGGGGAGCTGTTTTTT
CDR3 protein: CASTTHEGVGTGELFF

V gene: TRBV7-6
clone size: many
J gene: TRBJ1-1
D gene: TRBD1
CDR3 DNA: TGTGCCAGCAGTCCGACCGGACAGGGGGCTTTGAACACTGAAGCTTTCTTT
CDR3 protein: CASSPTGQGALNTEAFF

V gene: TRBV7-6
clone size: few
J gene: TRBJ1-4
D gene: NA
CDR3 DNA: TGTGCCAGCAGCGCTCCCGGGGCTGAAAAACTGTTTTTT
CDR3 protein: CASSAPGAEKLFF

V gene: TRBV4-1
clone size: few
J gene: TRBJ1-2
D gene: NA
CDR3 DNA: TGCGCCAGCAGCCAAGATGTGGGGACAACCTTCTATGGCTACACCTTC
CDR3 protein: CASSQDVGTTFYGYTF

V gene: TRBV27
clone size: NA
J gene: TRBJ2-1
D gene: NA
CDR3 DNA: TGTGCCAGCAGTCCGGACAGCCTCTACAATGAGCAGTTCTTC
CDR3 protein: CASSPDSLYNEQFF

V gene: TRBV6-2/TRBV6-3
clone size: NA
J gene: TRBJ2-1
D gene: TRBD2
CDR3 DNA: TGTGCCAGCAGTTACGGTCGCGGGGGGATGGTCAATGAGCAGTTCTTC
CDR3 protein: CASSYGRGGMVNEQFF

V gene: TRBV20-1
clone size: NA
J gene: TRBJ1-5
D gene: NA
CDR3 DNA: TGCAGTGCTAGAGAGGGACTTGGCGGAGGCAATCAGCCCCAGCATTTT
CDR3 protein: CSAREGLGGGNQPQHF

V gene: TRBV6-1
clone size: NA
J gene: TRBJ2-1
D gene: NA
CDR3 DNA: TGTGCCAGCAGTGAAGGCCTACCCTACAATGAGCAGTTCTTC
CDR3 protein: CASSEGLPYNEQFF

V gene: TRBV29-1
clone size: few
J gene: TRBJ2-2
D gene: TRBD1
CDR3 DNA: TGCAGCGTTGAAGGCAGGGGGCGTTTCACCGGGGAGCTGTTTTTT
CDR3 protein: CSVEGRGRFTGELFF

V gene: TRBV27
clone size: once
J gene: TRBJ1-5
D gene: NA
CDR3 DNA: TGTGCCAGCAGTTTTGGCACGGACCATCAGCCCCAGCATTTT
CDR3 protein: CASSFGTDHQPQHF

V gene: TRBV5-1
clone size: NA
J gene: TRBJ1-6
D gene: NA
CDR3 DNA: TGCGCCAGCAGCTTGGGTCAGGGGTTTAATTCACCCCTCCACTTT
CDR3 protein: CASSLGQGFNSPLHF

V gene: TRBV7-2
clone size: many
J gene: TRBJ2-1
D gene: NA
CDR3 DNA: TGTGCCAGCTTCTCTCCTCACAATGAGCAGTTCTTC
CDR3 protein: CASFSPHNEQFF

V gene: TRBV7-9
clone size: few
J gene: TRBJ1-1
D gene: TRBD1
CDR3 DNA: TGTGCCAGCAGCCCGCCCTCAGGGGGACCCGGGACTGAAGCTTTCTTT
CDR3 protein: CASSPPSGGPGTEAFF

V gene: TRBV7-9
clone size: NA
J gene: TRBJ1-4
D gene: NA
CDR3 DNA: TGTGCCAGCACCACCTTCCGGGGGGGGTTAGAAAAACTGTTTTTT
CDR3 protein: CASTTFRGGLEKLFF

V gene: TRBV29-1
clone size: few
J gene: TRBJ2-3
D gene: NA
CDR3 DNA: TGCAGCGTGGCACAGGGTAGGGTATCAGCAGATACGCAGTATTTT
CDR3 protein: CSVAQGRVSADTQYF

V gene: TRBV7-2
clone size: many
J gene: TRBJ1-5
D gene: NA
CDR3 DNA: TGTGCCAGCAGCCGGCCGGGACGGAGTAATCAGCCCCAGCATTTT
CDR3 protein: CASSRPGRSNQPQHF

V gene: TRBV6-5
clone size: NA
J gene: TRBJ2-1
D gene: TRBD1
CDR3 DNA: TGTGCCAGCAGTCGCCGGGACAGGGGTTGGAATGAGCAGTTCTTC
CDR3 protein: CASSRRDRGWNEQFF

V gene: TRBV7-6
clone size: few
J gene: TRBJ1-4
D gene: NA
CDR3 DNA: TGTGCCAGCAGCTTAGGAGGGAGTAATGAAAAACTGTTTTTT
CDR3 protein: CASSLGGSNEKLFF

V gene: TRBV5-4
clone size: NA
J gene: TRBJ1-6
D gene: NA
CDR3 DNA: TGTGCCAGCAGCTTGGTTGGGGCCTATAATTCACCCCTCCACTTT
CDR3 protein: CASSLVGAYNSPLHF

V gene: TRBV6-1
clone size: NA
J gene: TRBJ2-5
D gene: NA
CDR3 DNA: TGTGCCAGCAGTTTAGGACCAGCGAAGACCCAGTACTTC
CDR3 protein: CASSLGPAKTQYF

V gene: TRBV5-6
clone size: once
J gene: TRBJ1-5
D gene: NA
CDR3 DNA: TGTGCCAGCAGCTACCGGGTCGCCAATCAGCCCCAGCATTTT
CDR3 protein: CASSYRVANQPQHF

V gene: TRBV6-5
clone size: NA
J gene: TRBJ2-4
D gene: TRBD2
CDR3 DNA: TGTGCCAGCAGTCAACGGGGGGGCCTAGACATTCAGTACTTC
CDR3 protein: CASSQRGGLDIQYF

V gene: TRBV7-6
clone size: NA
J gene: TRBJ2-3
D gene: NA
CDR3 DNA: TGTGCCAGCAGCCCCGAGGAAACAGATACGCAGTATTTT
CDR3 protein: CASSPEETDTQYF

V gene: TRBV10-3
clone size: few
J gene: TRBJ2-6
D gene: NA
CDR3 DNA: TGTGCCATCAGTGAGTCGACCGGGGCCAACGTCCTGACTTTC
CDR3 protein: CAISESTGANVLTF

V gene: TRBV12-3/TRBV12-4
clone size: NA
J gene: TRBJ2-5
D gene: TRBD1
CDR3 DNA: TGTGCCAGCAGTTTAGGACCGGGACAGGGTATTCCGGCCCAGTACTTC
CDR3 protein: CASSLGPGQGIPAQYF

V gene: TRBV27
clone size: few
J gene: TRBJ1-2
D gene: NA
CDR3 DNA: TGTGCCAGCAGTGCCTCCAGGCGGCCTCGCTATGGCTACACCTTC
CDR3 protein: CASSASRRPRYGYTF

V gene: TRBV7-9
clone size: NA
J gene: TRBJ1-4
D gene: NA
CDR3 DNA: TGTGCCAGCAGCTTACTGGACACCCCTAATGAAAAACTGTTTTTT
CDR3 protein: CASSLLDTPNEKLFF

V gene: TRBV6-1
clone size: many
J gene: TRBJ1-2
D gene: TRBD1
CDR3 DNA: TGTGCCAGCAGTCAAAAGGGGGGGACAGGGGCGACTACCCTCCCTAACTATGGCTACACCTTC
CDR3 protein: CASSQKGGTGATTLPNYGYTF

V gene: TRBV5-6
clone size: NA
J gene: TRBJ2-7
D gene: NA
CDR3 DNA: TGTGCCAGCAGCGACTCAGGCGAGCAGTACTTC
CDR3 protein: CASSDSGEQYF

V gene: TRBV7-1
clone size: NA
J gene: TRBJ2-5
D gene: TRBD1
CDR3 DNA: TGTGCCAGCAGGTCCCATCTGGGACAGGGGGTTCGGGAGACCCAGTACTTC
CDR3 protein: CASRSHLGQGVRETQYF